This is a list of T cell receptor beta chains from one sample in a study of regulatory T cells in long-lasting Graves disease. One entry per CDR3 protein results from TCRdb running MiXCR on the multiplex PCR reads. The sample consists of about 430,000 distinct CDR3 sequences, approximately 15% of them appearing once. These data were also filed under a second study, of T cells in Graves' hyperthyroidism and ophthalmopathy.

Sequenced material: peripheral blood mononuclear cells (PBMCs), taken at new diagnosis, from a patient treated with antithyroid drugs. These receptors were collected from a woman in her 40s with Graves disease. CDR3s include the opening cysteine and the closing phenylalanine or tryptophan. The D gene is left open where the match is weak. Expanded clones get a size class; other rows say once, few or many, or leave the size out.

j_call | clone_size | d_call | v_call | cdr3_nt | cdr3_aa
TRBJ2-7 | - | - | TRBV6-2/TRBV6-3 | TGTGCCAGCAGTGGGACACCGGGATACGTAGGCACCTACGAGCAGTACTTC | CASSGTPGYVGTYEQYF
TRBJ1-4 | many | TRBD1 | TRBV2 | TGTGCCAGCAGCGGGGGACAGGGGGCGCGGGAAAAACTGTTTTTT | CASSGGQGAREKLFF
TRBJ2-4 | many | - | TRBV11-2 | TGTGCCAGCAGCTTAGATTTTTGGGACGGAAGGATAGAAAACATTCAGTACTTC | CASSLDFWDGRIENIQYF
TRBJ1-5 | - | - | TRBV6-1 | TGTGCCACCCTCAGGGGAAGTGGTAGCAATCAGCCCCAGCATTTT | CATLRGSGSNQPQHF
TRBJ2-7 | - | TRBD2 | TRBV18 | TGTGCCAGCTCACCCCCGGCGGGAGTGGGTTACGAGCAGTACTTC | CASSPPAGVGYEQYF
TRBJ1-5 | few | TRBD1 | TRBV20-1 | TGCAGTGCTAGACGGACAGGGGAAAATCAGCCCCAGCATTTT | CSARRTGENQPQHF
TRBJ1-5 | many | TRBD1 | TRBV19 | TGTGCCAGTAGTGGGACAGGGGGGAAACGCAATCAGCCCCAGCATTTT | CASSGTGGKRNQPQHF
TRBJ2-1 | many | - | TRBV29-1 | TGCAGCCATCCGGACTCCTACAATGAGCAGTTCTTC | CSHPDSYNEQFF
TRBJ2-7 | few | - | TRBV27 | TGTGCCTCAGCACCCTCGGCAGGGGCTTCCTACGAGCAGTACTTC | CASAPSAGASYEQYF
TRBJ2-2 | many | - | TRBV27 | TGTGCCAGCAGTTTCGTGTCGAGGGGCGCCGGGTTAGGAGCCTTTAGCGCCGGGGAGCTGTTTTTT | CASSFVSRGAGLGAFSAGELFF
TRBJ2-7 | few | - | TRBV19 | TGTGCCAGTAGTATTTGGCAGGGGCACGAGCAGTACTTC | CASSIWQGHEQYF
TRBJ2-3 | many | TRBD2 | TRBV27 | TGTGCCAGCAGTTTTAGAGGCGGGAGGGGTACAGATACGCAGTATTTT | CASSFRGGRGTDTQYF
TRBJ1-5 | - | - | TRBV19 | TGTGCCAGTAGACCCACGCGGGATCAGCCCCAGCATTTT | CASRPTRDQPQHF
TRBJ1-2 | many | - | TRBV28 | TGTGCCAGCAGTCCAACTCTCAGCTATGGCTACACCTTC | CASSPTLSYGYTF
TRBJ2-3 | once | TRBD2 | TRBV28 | TGTGCCAGCAGCCCCGAACTAGCGGACCCCACAGATACGCAGTATTTT | CASSPELADPTDTQYF
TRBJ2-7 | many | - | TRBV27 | TGTGCCAGCAGTTTAAACAGCCCGGGGTCCTACGAGCAGTACTTC | CASSLNSPGSYEQYF
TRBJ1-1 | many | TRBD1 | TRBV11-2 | TGTGCCAGCAGCCCCCGGGACAGCAGGTTGGACACTGAAGCTTTCTTT | CASSPRDSRLDTEAFF
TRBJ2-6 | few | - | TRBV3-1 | TGTGCCAGCAGCCCTACTACCTCTGGGGCCAACGTCCTGACTTTC | CASSPTTSGANVLTF
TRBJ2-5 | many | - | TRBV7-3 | TGTGCCAGCAGTAGAGGAGGTCTAGAGACCCAGTACTTC | CASSRGGLETQYF
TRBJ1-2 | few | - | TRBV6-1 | TGTGCCAGCAGTGAAGCGGGGGGGGGCGGCTATGGCTACACCTTC | CASSEAGGGGYGYTF
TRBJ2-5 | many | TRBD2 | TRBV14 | TGTGCCAGCAGCCAAGTGGGTCTAGCGGGAGATGAGACCCAGTACTTC | CASSQVGLAGDETQYF
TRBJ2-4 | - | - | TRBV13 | TGTGCCATCGAATCCCTGGAAGCCAAAAACATTCAGTACTTC | CAIESLEAKNIQYF
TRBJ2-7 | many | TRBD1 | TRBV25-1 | TGTGCCAGCAGTGACTTCTTTCCGGGACAGCTATCCTACGAGCAGTACTTC | CASSDFFPGQLSYEQYF
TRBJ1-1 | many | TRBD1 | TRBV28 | TGTGCCAGCAGACGACAGGGAGGCACTGAAGCTTTCTTT | CASRRQGGTEAFF
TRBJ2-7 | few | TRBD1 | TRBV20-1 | TGCAGTGTCCAGACAGGGTCCTACGAGCAGTACTTC | CSVQTGSYEQYF
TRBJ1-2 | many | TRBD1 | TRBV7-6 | TGTGCCAGCGGGCCGGGACAGCCTAACTATGGCTACACCTTC | CASGPGQPNYGYTF
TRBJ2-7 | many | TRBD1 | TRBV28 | TGTGCCAGCAGTAAGTTATCGTGGGACAGGGGCGACGAGCAGTACTTC | CASSKLSWDRGDEQYF
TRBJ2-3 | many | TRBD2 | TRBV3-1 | TGTGCCAGCAGCCACCCTACTAGCGGGAGCACAGATACGCAGTATTTT | CASSHPTSGSTDTQYF
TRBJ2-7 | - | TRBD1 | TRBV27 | TGTGCCAGCAGTTTGCACAGGGGGCCCTACGAGCAGTACTTC | CASSLHRGPYEQYF
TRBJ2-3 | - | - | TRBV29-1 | TGCAGCGTCGTAAGTTTCGGCACAGATACGCAGTATTTT | CSVVSFGTDTQYF
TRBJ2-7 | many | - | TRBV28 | TGTGCCAGCAGCCGCCGGGGGGCCCCCTACGAGCAGTACTTC | CASSRRGAPYEQYF
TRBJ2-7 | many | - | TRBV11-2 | TGTGCCAGCAGCTTAGACCTGATCTCCTACGAGCAGTACTTC | CASSLDLISYEQYF
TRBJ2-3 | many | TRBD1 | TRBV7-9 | TGTGCCAGCAGCTTAGGGGACAGAGATACGCAGTATTTT | CASSLGDRDTQYF
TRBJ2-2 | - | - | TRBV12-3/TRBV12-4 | TGTGCCAGCAGTTTACAGACTAGGCCCACCGGGGAGCTGTTTTTT | CASSLQTRPTGELFF
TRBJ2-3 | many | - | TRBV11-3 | TGTGCCAGCAGCTTAGCACCTCCCATGCAGTATTTT | CASSLAPPMQYF
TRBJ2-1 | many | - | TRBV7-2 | TGTGCCAGCAGCTTAGAGTCGACGGGCTCCTACAATGAGCAGTTCTTC | CASSLESTGSYNEQFF
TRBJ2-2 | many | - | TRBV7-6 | TGTGCCAGCAGCTCCATCCCGGGTTCCGGGGAGCTGTTTTTT | CASSSIPGSGELFF
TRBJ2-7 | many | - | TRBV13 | TGTGCCAGCAGCTCCCGGAACTACTTCCCCTACGAGCAGTACTTC | CASSSRNYFPYEQYF
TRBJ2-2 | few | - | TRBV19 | TGTGCCAGTAGTATTTGGAGGGCCCTGCGCACCGGGGAGCTGTTTTTT | CASSIWRALRTGELFF
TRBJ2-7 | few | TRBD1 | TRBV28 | TGTGCCAGCAGCCCGAGTGACAGGGGCTCCTACGAGCAGTACTTC | CASSPSDRGSYEQYF
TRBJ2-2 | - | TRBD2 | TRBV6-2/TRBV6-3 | TGTGCCAGCAGTTCCCTAGCGGGAGGTGGAACCGGGGAGCTGTTTTTT | CASSSLAGGGTGELFF
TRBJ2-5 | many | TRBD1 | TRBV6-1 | TGTGCCAGCAGTGAAACCCGGACAGGGAGCGAGACCCAGTACTTC | CASSETRTGSETQYF
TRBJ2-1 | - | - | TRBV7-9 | TGTGCCAGCAGCTCCCAGGGGTCTCGTTTCTCCTACAATGAGCAGTTCTTC | CASSSQGSRFSYNEQFF
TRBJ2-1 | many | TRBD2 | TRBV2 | TGTGCCAGCAGTTTCGGACTAGCGGGGCACAATGAGCAGTTCTTC | CASSFGLAGHNEQFF
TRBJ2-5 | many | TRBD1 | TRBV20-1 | TGCAGTGCTAGAGATAACAGGGGCCAAGAGACCCAGTACTTC | CSARDNRGQETQYF
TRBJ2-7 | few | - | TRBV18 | TGTGCCAGCTCACCGTCTCTAGACTATTACGAGCAGTACTTC | CASSPSLDYYEQYF
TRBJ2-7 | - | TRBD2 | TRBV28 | TGTGCCAGCAGTTTCAGACTAGCGGGAGGCATCCTGGGGCAGTACTTC | CASSFRLAGGILGQYF
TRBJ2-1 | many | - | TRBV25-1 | TGTGCCAGCTCCTTGGGTCCCGGTACGTGGGATGAGCAGTTCTTC | CASSLGPGTWDEQFF
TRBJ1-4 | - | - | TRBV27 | TGTGCCAGCTCCGCGGGCAGGGAGGAAGAAAAACTGTTTTTT | CASSAGREEEKLFF